This section outlines one T cell receptor beta chain sequence together with its context. Its antigen remains unknown. The sample is drawn from a study of T-cell memory formation after mild COVID-19. Background on the study: Clusters of TCRs were largely donor specific.

TCRdb called the 5' RACE reads again in MiXCR, with one record for every CDR3 protein. The data show around 200,000 distinct CDR3 sequences, around 25% seen once. Points from the study as a whole: For contracting clones, CD4+ ones sat mainly in CM and EM, CD8+ in EMRA.

The CDR3 covers 15 residues. The germline gives CDR1 MNHNS, CDR2 SASEGT. Trimming removed 8 bases at V and 3 bases at J, with 19 bases between. The chain couples TRBV6-1 to TRBJ1-1; weak D call: TRBD1 (6 bases). Material for sequencing was PBMCs or a T cell subset sorted from them (not recorded which). The TCR originated in an adult woman who had mild COVID-19 (a few samples of this study predate the infection). Cell type and time point are not known. The CDR3, as DNA: TGTGCCAGCCGATTTGATTCAGGGGCGTACACTGAAGCTTTCTTT. Protein: CASRFDSGAYTEAFF.